Following are 26 T cell receptor beta chains from one sample sequenced in a study of T cells in localized non-small cell lung cancer. Here immunoSEQ multiplex PCR was the method, and the copy in TCRdb shows in-frame clones only, minus some. The table has approximately 1,200 clones, roughly a quarter seen once. The input for sequencing was normal lung tissue next to the tumor, taken before any cancer treatment. Receptors were obtained from a man aged 35 to 69 with stage I lung adenocarcinoma.

The V call is TRBV29-1, the J call TRBJ2-7, with D tentatively TRBD2 (6 bases). Per germline, CDR1 SQVTM and CDR2 ANQGSEA. V was pared by 1 base and J by 3 bases, with 13 bases between. The CDR3 is made up of 14 amino acids. CDR3 residues: CSVEVPGSDYEQYF. The CDR3 bases are TGCAGCGTTGAAGTTCCCGGGAGCGACTACGAGCAGTACTTC.

The chain couples TRBV18 to TRBJ2-3; TRBD2 aligns across 9 bases. Trimming cost V 3 bases and J 1 base; bases outside gene matches: 5. CDR1 and CDR2 from the germline V gene are KGHSH and LQKENI. The CDR3 is 16 amino acids. CDR3 sequence reads: CASSPYSGRGTDTQYF. The CDR3 bases are TGTGCCAGCTCACCTTATAGCGGGAGAGGCACAGATACGCAGTATTTT.

The rearrangement joins TRBV14 to TRBJ1-2; 9 positions match TRBD1. Germline-derived CDR1 and CDR2 are SGHDN and FVKESK. Trimming removed 4 bases from V and 8 bases from J; junction bases left unmatched: 11. The CDR3 covers 15 residues. CDR3 nucleotides: TGTGCCAGCAGCCCTCGCCGGGACAGGGTGCCCGGCTACACCTTC. Residues: CASSPRRDRVPGYTF. Filled out from reference TRBV14 and TRBJ1-2, the complete variable domain reads EAGVTQFPSHSVIEKGQTVTLRCDPISGHDNLYWYRRVMGKEIKFLLHFVKESKQDESGMPNNRFLAERTGGTYSTLKVQPAELEDSGVYFCASSPRRDRVPGYTFGSGTRLTVV.

Details on this clone: At one end the junction does not follow the germline gene, possibly because of a read error. CDR3 coding DNA: TGTGCCAGTAGTGTAGAAGCAGGGAGTAGTGTCAATCAGCCCCAGCATTTT. This codes for CASSVEAGSSVNQPQHF. V gene TRBV19 combines with J gene TRBJ1-5; a weak D match, TRBD1 (5 bases). CDR1 is LNHDA, CDR2 SQIVND, per germline (reference sequence). This CDR3 has 17 residues.

This clone was seen only a few times. The chain joins TRBV19 to TRBJ1-1; the D is unclear. The V end lost 5 bases, the J end lost 0 bases, and 10 bases lay between the germline ends. The CDR3 runs to 14 residues. Looked up from germline, CDR1 is LNHDA and CDR2 is SQIVND (reference sequence). CDR3 sequence (DNA): TGTGCCAGTAGTTACAGAAACCTGAACACTGAAGCTTTCTTT. Protein: CASSYRNLNTEAFF.

The gene calls are TRBV19 and TRBJ2-5, with TRBD2 identical over 14 bases. The CDR3 consists of 15 residues. With 6 bases clipped from V and 4 bases from J, the junction kept 4 bases outside the gene matches. Germline CDR1 reads LNHDA; CDR2 reads SQIVND (reference sequence). The CDR3 DNA follows: TGTGCCAGTAGGGGACTAGCGGGGGAAGGAGAGACCCAGTACTTC. Translated, it gives CASRGLAGEGETQYF.

This clone is classed as hyperexpanded. The CDR3 reads CAALEGLNEKLFF. Written as DNA, the CDR3 is TGTGCCGCCTTGGAGGGCCTTAATGAAAAACTGTTTTTT. This chain links TRBV30 with TRBJ1-4; D is uncertain. This CDR3 spans 13 amino acids. With 8 bases removed from V and 4 bases from J, the gap between germline ends came to 14 bases. Germline CDR1 reads GTSNPN; CDR2 reads SVGIG (reference sequence).

The rearrangement joins TRBV11-3 to TRBJ2-1; 10 bases agree with TRBD2. The germline V gene encodes CDR1 SGHNT and CDR2 YENEEA. With 5 bases clipped from V and 5 bases from J, the junction kept 6 bases outside the gene matches. This CDR3 region has 15 residues. Written as DNA, the CDR3 is TGTGCCAGCAGCCCAGAGCGGGGGGGCCACAATGAGCAGTTCTTC. Protein: CASSPERGGHNEQFF. The full variable domain, completed using reference TRBV11-3 and TRBJ2-1, is EAGVVQSPRYKIIEKKQPVAFWCNPISGHNTLYWYLQNLGQGPELLIRYENEEAVDDSQLPKDRFSAERLKGVDSTLKIQPAELGDSAVYLCASSPERGGHNEQFFGPGTRLTVL.

The gene calls are TRBV6-8 and TRBJ1-4; TRBD1 aligns across 10 bases. CDR3 length: 15 residues. Germline V gene data show CDR1 as MNHGY and CDR2 as SAAAGT. V gave up 6 bases and J gave up 7 bases; unmatched junction bases: 8. CDR3: CASSLSGTGAEKLFF. In DNA form, the CDR3 reads TGTGCCAGCAGCTTGTCCGGGACAGGGGCTGAAAAACTGTTTTTT.

The gene calls are TRBV5-1 and TRBJ2-7; possibly TRBD1 for D (6 bases). The CDR3 runs to 14 residues. Germline V gene lookup returns CDR1 SGHRS and CDR2 YFSETQ. V gave up 2 bases and J gave up 2 bases, with 11 bases separating them. The CDR3 nucleotides read TGCGCCAGCAGCTTACAGGGTTTCCCCTACGAGCAGTACTTC. This translates into CASSLQGFPYEQYF.

This clone was seen only a few times. The genes are TRBV1 and TRBJ2-7; the D segment call TRBD1 is taken from the table without a DNA check. TRBV1 is labeled a pseudogene. The CDR3 loop spans 13 amino acids. DNA of the CDR3: TGCGCCAGCAGCCAAGAACAGGGCCACGAGCAGTACTTC. Residues: CASSQEQGHEQYF.

The rearrangement joins TRBV19 to TRBJ2-3; perhaps D is TRBD1 or TRBD2 (5 bases each). This CDR3 comprises 14 residues. Per germline, CDR1 LNHDA and CDR2 SQIVND (reference sequence). Trimming took 7 bases from V and 6 from J, leaving 17 bases between them. The CDR3 reads CASTRDQAGDTQYF. CDR3 DNA sequence: TGTGCCAGTACCAGGGACCAAGCAGGTGATACGCAGTATTTT.

The sample holds a few counts of this clone. The chain joins TRBV14 to TRBJ2-3, with D tentatively TRBD1 (6 bases). V lost 1 base to trimming and J lost 6 bases, with 26 bases between them. Germline V gene data show CDR1 as SGHDN and CDR2 as FVKESK. This CDR3 is 19 amino acids long. CDR3: CASSQVAPGTSRGGDTQYF. CDR3 sequence (DNA): TGTGCCAGCAGCCAAGTGGCCCCAGGGACAAGTAGGGGTGGCGATACGCAGTATTTT. Full variable domain (outside the CDR3, taken from reference TRBV14 and TRBJ2-3): EAGVTQFPSHSVIEKGQTVTLRCDPISGHDNLYWYRRVMGKEIKFLLHFVKESKQDESGMPNNRFLAERTGGTYSTLKVQPAELEDSGVYFCASSQVAPGTSRGGDTQYFGPGTRLTVL.

The rearrangement links TRBV11-3 to TRBJ2-5; D possibly corresponds to TRBD2 (5 bases). V lost 3 bases to trimming and J lost 1 base, with 15 bases between them. Looked up from germline, CDR1 is SGHNT and CDR2 is YENEEA. The CDR3 extends over 16 amino acids. CDR3 sequence (DNA): TGTGCCAGCAGCTTGATTGGGAGAGGCGCCCAAGAGACCCAGTACTTC. It encodes CASSLIGRGAQETQYF.

This clone is judged medium-sized. J is TRBJ2-7 and V is TRBV6-8; 9 bases map to TRBD1. The CDR3 runs to 13 residues. From germline, CDR1 is MNHGY and CDR2 SAAAGT. The ends lost 6 bases at V and 8 bases at J; junction bases unmatched: 8. CDR3 bases: TGTGCCAGCAGACCGGGACAGGGTGCGAAGCAGTACTTC. It encodes CASRPGQGAKQYF.

The V gene is TRBV9, the J gene TRBJ1-2; 9 nucleotides match TRBD1. The CDR3 sequence is 15 residues long. CDR1 and CDR2 from the germline V gene are SGDLS and YYNGEE. V shed 5 bases and J 6 bases; nucleotides not matched to a gene: 11. The chain's CDR3 is CASSESSQGADGYTF. As DNA, the CDR3 is TGTGCCAGCAGTGAATCGTCACAGGGGGCGGATGGCTACACCTTC.

This rearrangement joins TRBV19 to TRBJ2-2, with TRBD2 matching 7 bases. Trimming cost V 3 bases and J 7 bases; bases outside gene matches: 2. The V gene's germline CDR1 is LNHDA and CDR2 SQIVND (reference sequence). The CDR3 length is 13 residues. CDR3 protein: CASSMGGFGELFF. Here the CDR3 DNA reads TGTGCCAGTAGTATGGGAGGGTTCGGGGAGCTGTTTTTT.

This clone appeared a few times. The V gene is TRBV6-8, the J gene TRBJ1-1, with 8 bases lining up with TRBD1. V lost 4 bases and J lost 4; bases outside the gene matches: 2. The CDR3 extends over 13 amino acids. The V gene's germline CDR1 is MNHGY and CDR2 SAAAGT. CDR3 sequence (DNA): TGTGCCAGCAGTTCGGACAGGGCCACTGAAGCTTTCTTT. It translates to CASSSDRATEAFF.

The rearrangement links TRBV19 to TRBJ1-6; D remains unclear. V lost 7 bases, J lost 7 bases, and 23 bases lay in between. Germline values: CDR1 LNHDA, CDR2 SQIVND (reference sequence). The CDR3 consists of 17 residues. The CDR3 spells CASNSPEGAVANSPLHF. In DNA form, the CDR3 reads TGTGCCAGTAATAGTCCGGAGGGAGCGGTCGCGAATTCACCCCTCCACTTT. The whole variable domain, filled in from reference TRBV19 and TRBJ1-6, reads DGGITQSPKYLFRKEGQNVTLSCEQNLNHDAMYWYRQDPGQGLRLIYYSQIVNDFQKGDIAEGYSVSREKKESFPLTVTSAQKNPTAFYLCASNSPEGAVANSPLHFGNGTRLTVT.

The chain's CDR3 is CASSLRGVGTEAFF. CDR3 DNA sequence: TGTGCCAGCAGCTTGAGAGGGGTCGGCACTGAAGCTTTCTTT. The chain joins TRBV11-3 to TRBJ1-1, with a tentative D call TRBD1 (5 bases). This CDR3 has 14 residues. With 3 bases removed from V and 4 bases from J, the gap between germline ends came to 12 bases. The germline V gene has CDR1 SGHNT and CDR2 YENEEA.

This clone was counted a few times. The genes are TRBV15 and TRBJ2-7, with D unclear. Per germline, CDR1 LNHNV and CDR2 YYDKDF (reference sequence). This CDR3 comprises 14 residues. The V and J ends lost 1 base and 1 base respectively, with 8 bases between them. CDR3 nucleotides: TGTGCCACCAGCAGAGGTGGGGTTTCCTACGAGCAGTACTTC. It is translated as CATSRGGVSYEQYF.

The J gene is TRBJ2-2, the V gene TRBV11-3; TRBD2 matches at 9 bases. V lost 1 base, J lost 7 bases, and 1 base stayed unmatched. This CDR3 is 14 amino acids long. Germline loops: CDR1 SGHNT, CDR2 YENEEA. For the CDR3, the DNA is TGTGCCAGCAGCTTAGGACTAGCGGTCGGGGAGCTGTTTTTT. It specifies CASSLGLAVGELFF.

The rearrangement joins TRBV9 to TRBJ1-6, with unresolved D. Trimming took 1 base from V and 7 from J, leaving 12 bases between them. In germline, CDR1 is SGDLS, CDR2 YYNGEE. The CDR3 is 15 amino acids. This CDR3 reads CASSVSVAMNSPLHF. The DNA of the CDR3 is TGTGCCAGCAGCGTATCGGTAGCGATGAATTCACCCCTCCACTTT.

Sample share makes this clone medium-sized. This sequence joins TRBV11-3 and TRBJ2-2; 8 nucleotides agree with TRBD2. The germline V gene has CDR1 SGHNT and CDR2 YENEEA. CDR3 length equals 20 residues. With V trimmed by 5 bases and J by 6 bases, 23 bases remained unmatched. CDR3 DNA: TGTGCCAGCAGCCCCCGACTCGGCGGTAGCGGGACTCCTAGCCCCGGGGAGCTGTTTTTT. Residues: CASSPRLGGSGTPSPGELFF.

The V and J genes are TRBV18 and TRBJ1-1, with a possible D match to TRBD1 (6 bases). Trimming left V 3 bases short and J 5 bases short, with 10 bases between. The CDR3 consists of 13 residues. Germline lookup yields CDR1 KGHSH and CDR2 LQKENI. The CDR3 DNA reads as TGTGCCAGCTCACCGAACAGGGAGACTGAAGCTTTCTTT. It yields the protein CASSPNRETEAFF. Complete variable domain (other parts from reference TRBV18 and TRBJ1-1): NAGVMQNPRHLVRRRGQEARLRCSPMKGHSHVYWYRQLPEEGLKFMVYLQKENIIDESGMPKERFSAEFPKEGPSILRIQQVVRGDSAAYFCASSPNRETEAFFGQGTRLTVV.

This clone ranks as medium-sized. The gene calls are TRBV11-3 and TRBJ2-5, with D tentatively TRBD1 or TRBD2 (5 bases each). Germline-derived CDR1 and CDR2 are SGHNT and YENEEA. The CDR3 contains 15 residues. V shed 4 bases and J shed 5 bases, with 17 bases lying between them. This chain's CDR3 is CASSSVGAALETQYF. The CDR3 DNA reads as TGTGCCAGCAGCTCGGTCGGGGCAGCTCTGGAGACCCAGTACTTC. The entire variable domain, with the rest obtained from reference TRBV11-3 and TRBJ2-5, is as follows: EAGVVQSPRYKIIEKKQPVAFWCNPISGHNTLYWYLQNLGQGPELLIRYENEEAVDDSQLPKDRFSAERLKGVDSTLKIQPAELGDSAVYLCASSSVGAALETQYFGPGTRLLVL.